This TCR beta chain came from a study of CD8 T cells in Susac syndrome. Germline CDR1 reads PRHDT; CDR2 reads FYEKMQ (reference sequence). The CDR3 is made up of 15 amino acids. The V gene lost 0 bases and the J gene lost 4 bases, with 12 bases spanning the gap. RNA totalling roughly 0.5 to 1 ug underwent reverse transcription with random hexamers. TCRdb redid the calling of the immunoSEQ multiplex PCR reads with MiXCR, one entry per CDR3 protein. The sample shows about 400,000 distinct CDR3 sequences, more than 70% of them seen only once. This clonotype was observed once. The sequencing sample was made of CD8+ T cells from PBMCs. The J gene is TRBJ1-2, the V gene TRBV13; unclear D gene. The TCR sequence derives from a human donor with multiple sclerosis. The CDR3 nucleotides read TGTGCCAGCAGCTTAGGCGCAAGAGGGATCTATGGCTACACCTTC. This encodes CASSLGARGIYGYTF. Looking up the rest from reference TRBV13 and TRBJ1-2 gives the full variable domain: AAGVIQSPRHLIKEKRETATLKCYPIPRHDTVYWYQQGPGQDPQFLISFYEKMQSDKGSIPDRFSAQQFSDYHSELNMSSLELGDSALYFCASSLGARGIYGYTFGSGTRLTVV.